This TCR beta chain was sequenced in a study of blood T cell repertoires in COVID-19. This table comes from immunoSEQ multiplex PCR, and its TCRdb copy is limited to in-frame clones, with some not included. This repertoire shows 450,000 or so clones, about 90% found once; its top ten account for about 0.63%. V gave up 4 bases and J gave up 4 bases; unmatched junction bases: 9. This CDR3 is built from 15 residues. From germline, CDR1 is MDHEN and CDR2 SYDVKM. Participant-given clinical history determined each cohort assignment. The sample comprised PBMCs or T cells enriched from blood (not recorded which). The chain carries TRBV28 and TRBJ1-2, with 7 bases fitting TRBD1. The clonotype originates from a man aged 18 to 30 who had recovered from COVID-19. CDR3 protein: CASSSSGTVFYGYTF. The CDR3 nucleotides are TGTGCCAGCAGTTCATCCGGGACAGTTTTCTATGGCTACACCTTC.